This paragraph covers one T cell receptor beta chain sequence. This entry comes from a study of CD8 T cells in Susac syndrome. The CDR3 has 12 amino acids. V lost 7 bases and J 0 bases, leaving 8 bases between the germline ends. CDR1 and CDR2 from the germline V gene are SQVTM and ANQGSEA. A quantity of about 0.45 to 1 ug RNA underwent reverse transcription using random hexamers. The CDR3 of TCR beta was amplified by immunoSEQ multiplex PCR across 54 Vbeta and 13 Jbeta. One entry per CDR3 protein results from TCRdb running MiXCR on the immunoSEQ multiplex PCR reads. The data contain 120,000 or so distinct CDR3 sequences, 90% to 95% of them seen just once; the ten biggest clones take up more than 0.09%.

The chain uses TRBV29-1 and TRBJ2-3; tentative D call: TRBD1 (5 bases). The specimen sequenced was CD4+ T cells from PBMCs. This TCR came from a human donor in good health. CDR3 loop: CSATESTDTQYF. The CDR3 DNA reads as TGCAGCGCGACAGAAAGCACAGATACGCAGTATTTT.